Sequencing of this TCR beta chain was carried out in a study of lymphopenia after photon versus proton radiotherapy. Points from the study as a whole: Post-nadir diversity loss with photons came from oligoclonal expansion, particularly CD8+ Temra cells. Only patients who died were analyzed for survival; proton advantage is unproven. Proton therapy kept repertoires fairly stable, unlike photons, which gained effector/memory cells.

The protocol was immunoSEQ multiplex PCR, while the TCRdb copy is restricted to in-frame clones and leaves out a portion. Among more than 45,000 clones listed, 65% to 85% were seen once. Concerning this clone itself: What it binds is unknown.

The CDR3 sequence is 13 residues long. V dropped 7 bases and J dropped 6; count of bases not matched to a gene: 8. CDR1 and CDR2 (germline): SQVTM, ANQGSEA. The V gene is TRBV29-1, the J gene TRBJ1-2; 10 nucleotides match TRBD1. The specimen comprised peripheral blood, sampled from a patient treated with proton-based radiotherapy. The sequence came from a man aged 55 to 70 with pancreatic cancer. DNA for the CDR3: TGCAGCGCCGGGGACAGGGGATTGAATGGCTACACCTTC. The encoded protein is CSAGDRGLNGYTF. The full variable domain, with the rest looked up from reference TRBV29-1 and TRBJ1-2, is SAVISQKPSRDICQRGTSLTIQCQVDSQVTMMFWYRQQPGQSLTLIATANQGSEATYESGFVIDKFPISRPNLTFSTLTVSNMSPEDSSIYLCSAGDRGLNGYTFGSGTRLTVV.